This entry concerns a single T cell receptor beta chain. This entry belongs to a study of T-cell reconstitution after alpha-beta-depleted transplantation in children. V dropped 5 bases and J dropped 5 bases, with 20 bases sitting between them. The germline V gene has CDR1 SGHRS and CDR2 YFSETQ. This CDR3 region has 15 residues. Unique molecular identifiers were incorporated during preparation of the TCRbeta library. TCRdb itself ran the PCR reads through MiXCR, one entry per CDR3 protein. The sample lists a few hundred thousand distinct CDR3 sequences, 15% to 20% seen once, with approximately 3% in the top ten.

This receptor was taken from a human donor who donated a stem cell graft to a child with acute lymphoblastic leukemia. The V and J genes are TRBV5-1 and TRBJ2-7; D assignment may be TRBD1 or TRBD2 (6 bases each). Material: PBMCs from the stem cell graft donor, obtained from the stem cell graft. In DNA form, the CDR3 reads TGCGCCAGCAGAACGGAGGGGGGCTATGGAGACGAGCAGTACTTC. Translation: CASRTEGGYGDEQYF.